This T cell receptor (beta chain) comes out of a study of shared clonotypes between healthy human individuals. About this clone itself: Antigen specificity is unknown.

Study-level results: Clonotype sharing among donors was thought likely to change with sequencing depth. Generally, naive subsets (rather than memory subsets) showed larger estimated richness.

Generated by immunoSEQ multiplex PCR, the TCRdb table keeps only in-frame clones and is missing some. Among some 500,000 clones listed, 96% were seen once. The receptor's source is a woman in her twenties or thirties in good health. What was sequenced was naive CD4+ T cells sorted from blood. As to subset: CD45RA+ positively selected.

The CDR3 protein is CASGPGLAGSETQYF. In DNA form, the CDR3 reads TGTGCTAGTGGTCCGGGACTAGCGGGATCGGAGACCCAGTACTTC. The chain uses TRBV12-5 and TRBJ2-5, with 13 bases identical to TRBD2. Germline-derived CDR1 and CDR2 are LGHNT and FRNRAP. Losses at the gene ends were 5 bases for V and 5 bases for J; bases not matched to a gene: 5. The CDR3 covers 15 residues.